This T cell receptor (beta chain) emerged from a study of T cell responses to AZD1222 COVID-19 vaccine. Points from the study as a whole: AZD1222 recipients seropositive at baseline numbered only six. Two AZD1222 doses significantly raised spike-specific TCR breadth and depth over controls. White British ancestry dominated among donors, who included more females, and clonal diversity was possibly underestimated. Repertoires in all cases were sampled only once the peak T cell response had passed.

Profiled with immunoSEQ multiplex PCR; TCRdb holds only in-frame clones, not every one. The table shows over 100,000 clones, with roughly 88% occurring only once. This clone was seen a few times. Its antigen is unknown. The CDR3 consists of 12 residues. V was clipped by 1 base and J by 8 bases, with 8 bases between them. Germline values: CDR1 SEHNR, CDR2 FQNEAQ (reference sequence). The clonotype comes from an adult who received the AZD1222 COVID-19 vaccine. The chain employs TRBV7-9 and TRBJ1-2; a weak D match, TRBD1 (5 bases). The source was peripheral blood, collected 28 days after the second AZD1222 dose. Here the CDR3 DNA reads TGTGCCAGCAGCTTAGACGAGGGGGGCTACACCTTC. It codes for CASSLDEGGYTF.